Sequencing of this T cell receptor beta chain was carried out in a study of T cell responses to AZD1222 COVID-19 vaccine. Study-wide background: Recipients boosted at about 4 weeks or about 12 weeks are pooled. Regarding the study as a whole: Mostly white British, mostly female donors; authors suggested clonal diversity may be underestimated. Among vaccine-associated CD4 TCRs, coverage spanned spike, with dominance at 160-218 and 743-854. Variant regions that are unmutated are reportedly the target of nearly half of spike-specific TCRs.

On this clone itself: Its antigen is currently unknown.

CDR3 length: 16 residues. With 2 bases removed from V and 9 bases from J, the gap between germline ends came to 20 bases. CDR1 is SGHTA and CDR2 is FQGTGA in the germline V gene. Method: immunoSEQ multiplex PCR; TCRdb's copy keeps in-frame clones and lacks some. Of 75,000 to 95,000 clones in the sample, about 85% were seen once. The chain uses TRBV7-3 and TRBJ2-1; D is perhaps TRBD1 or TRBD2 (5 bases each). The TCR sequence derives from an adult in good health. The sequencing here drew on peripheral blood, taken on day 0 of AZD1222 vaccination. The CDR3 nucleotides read TGTGCCAGCAGCTTAGGTGGGCCGGGGACGTTGAGTGAGCAGTTCTTC. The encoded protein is CASSLGGPGTLSEQFF.